Described below is a single T cell receptor (beta chain) sequence and its context. This CDR3 is built from 11 residues. V gave up 4 bases and J gave up 4 bases, with 7 bases separating them. Germline CDR1 reads DFQATT; CDR2 reads SNEGSKA (reference sequence). The primer mix had 60 Vbeta and 13 Jbeta primers. Assay used: immunoSEQ multiplex PCR; TCRdb lists only in-frame clones, some missing. The sample yields around 150,000 clones, roughly 89% seen once. The sample originates from a study of cytomegalovirus exposure and HLA in healthy donors. Sequences were obtained from PBMCs. The chain combines TRBV20-1 with TRBJ1-2; D might be TRBD1 (6 bases). The clonotype comes from a woman aged 25-40 years in good health and CMV-seronegative. CDR3 sequence reads: CSATDSYGYTF. CDR3 in DNA: TGCAGTGCTACGGACAGCTATGGCTACACCTTC.